Following are 11 T cell receptor beta chains from one sample sequenced in a study of PD-1 blockade in classical Hodgkin lymphoma. Specified time point: cycle 4 day 1 (C4D1), after more than five weeks of nivolumab. Every patient experienced relapse after autologous stem cell transplantation, and brentuximab vedotin exposure varied. Clones were sequenced by immunoSEQ multiplex PCR, and TCRdb holds only the in-frame ones, with some missing. The sample carries roughly 50,000 clones, approximately 86% recorded once. The material sequenced was peripheral blood mononuclear cells (PBMCs), taken before the fourth cycle of nivolumab. Receptors were obtained from a human donor with classical Hodgkin lymphoma.

Regarding this clone: At the DNA level, this CDR3 is encoded by other sequences in the same sample as well. The chain couples TRBV7-2 to TRBJ2-7; D gene unclear. The germline V and J ends were trimmed by 5 bases and 5 bases, with 7 bases remaining between them. CDR3 length equals 11 residues. Germline CDR1 is SGHTA and CDR2 is FQGNSA. CDR3 sequence reads: CASSPLDEQYF. In nucleotides, the CDR3 is TGTGCCAGCAGCCCCCTTGACGAGCAGTACTTC.

The chain recombines TRBV9 with TRBJ2-2, with D perhaps matching TRBD2 (6 bases). The CDR3 is 13 amino acids. Germline-derived CDR1 and CDR2 are SGDLS and YYNGEE. Trimming took off 4 bases at V and 6 bases at J, with 10 bases between the two ends. The CDR3 protein is CASSPGTPGELFF. DNA of the CDR3: TGTGCCAGCAGCCCAGGGACTCCCGGGGAGCTGTTTTTT.

The chain couples TRBV19 to TRBJ1-5; 8 bases match TRBD1. V lost 6 bases and J lost 7; bases outside the gene matches: 11. CDR1 is LNHDA, CDR2 SQIVND, per germline (reference sequence). The CDR3 covers 15 residues. CDR3 protein: CASRETGDSQQPQHF. For the CDR3, the DNA is TGTGCCAGTAGAGAGACAGGGGACTCACAACAGCCCCAGCATTTT.

The chain combines TRBV5-6 with TRBJ1-6; D unclear. The germline gives CDR1 SGHDT, CDR2 YYEEEE. V lost 0 bases to trimming and J lost 2 bases, with 9 bases between them. This CDR3 has 16 residues. CDR3 bases: TGTGCCAGCAGCTTGGGTCTCACGACCTATAATTCACCCCTCCACTTT. This sequence encodes CASSLGLTTYNSPLHF.

This chain connects TRBV27 to TRBJ2-7; 8 positions match TRBD1. The CDR3 is 15 amino acids. After removal of 2 bases from V and 1 base from J, the junction contained 4 bases not matched to a gene. CDR1 is MNHEY, CDR2 SMNVEV, per germline (reference sequence). CDR3 DNA: TGTGCCAGCAGTTTAACCCGGACAGGGTCCTACGAGCAGTACTTC. Amino acid sequence: CASSLTRTGSYEQYF.

The chain joins TRBV7-2 to TRBJ2-1, with TRBD2 identical over 8 bases. The CDR3 length is 18 residues. In germline, CDR1 is SGHTA, CDR2 FQGNSA. After removal of 0 bases from V and 0 bases from J, the junction contained 7 bases not matched to a gene. The CDR3: CASSLARASGYSYNEQFF. In nucleotides, the CDR3 is TGTGCCAGCAGCTTAGCGCGCGCTAGCGGGTACTCCTACAATGAGCAGTTCTTC.

The chain links TRBV6-9 to TRBJ2-7; 8 nucleotides align to TRBD1. Germline CDR1 MNHGY, CDR2 SVAAGI. With V trimmed by 0 bases and J by 1 base, 5 bases remained unmatched. The CDR3 extends over 16 amino acids. The CDR3, as DNA: TGTGCCAGCAGTTATTCCGGACAGGGTGGGTCCTACGAGCAGTACTTC. Its protein product is CASSYSGQGGSYEQYF.

V and J are TRBV15 and TRBJ2-5; 12 bases agree with TRBD1. The CDR3 runs to 15 residues. Germline CDR1 is LNHNV and CDR2 is YYDKDF (reference sequence). The J segment lost 5 bases and the V segment lost 1 base, leaving 2 bases of the junction unmatched. CDR3 in amino acids: CATSRGDRGHETQYF. The CDR3 DNA follows: TGTGCCACCAGCAGAGGGGACAGGGGGCATGAGACCCAGTACTTC. The full variable domain, completed using reference TRBV15 and TRBJ2-5, is DAMVIQNPRYQVTQFGKPVTLSCSQTLNHNVMYWYQQKSSQAPKLLFHYYDKDFNNEADTPDNFQSRRPNTSFCFLDIRSPGLGDTAMYLCATSRGDRGHETQYFGPGTRLLVL.

The chain employs TRBV5-1 and TRBJ2-2, with D perhaps being TRBD1 or TRBD2 (5 bases each). This CDR3 is 19 amino acids long. Germline loops: CDR1 SGHRS, CDR2 YFSETQ. Trimming shortened V by 0 bases and J by 0 bases, and 18 bases separated the two germline ends. The CDR3 nucleotides read TGCGCCAGCAGCTTGGCTGTCCCGGGGCGAATAGCGAACACCGGGGAGCTGTTTTTT. Translation gives CASSLAVPGRIANTGELFF.

The CDR3 DNA sequence: TGTGCCAGCAGCTTAGCTGGCGGGAGTACGCGCACAGATACGCAGTATTTT. This sequence encodes CASSLAGGSTRTDTQYF. The chain recombines TRBV11-2 with TRBJ2-3; 7 bases agree with TRBD2. This CDR3 is built from 17 residues. V shed 1 base and J 1 base; nucleotides not matched to a gene: 8. Germline assignment: CDR1 SGHAT and CDR2 FQNNGV.

The CDR3 spells CASSLTGRNTEAFF. The CDR3 DNA reads as TGTGCCAGCAGTTTGACAGGACGAAACACTGAAGCTTTCTTT. The chain employs TRBV6-1 and TRBJ1-1, with D maybe TRBD1 (6 bases). The CDR3 contains 14 residues. V lost 5 bases and J lost 2, with 12 bases in between. Per germline, CDR1 MNHNS and CDR2 SASEGT.